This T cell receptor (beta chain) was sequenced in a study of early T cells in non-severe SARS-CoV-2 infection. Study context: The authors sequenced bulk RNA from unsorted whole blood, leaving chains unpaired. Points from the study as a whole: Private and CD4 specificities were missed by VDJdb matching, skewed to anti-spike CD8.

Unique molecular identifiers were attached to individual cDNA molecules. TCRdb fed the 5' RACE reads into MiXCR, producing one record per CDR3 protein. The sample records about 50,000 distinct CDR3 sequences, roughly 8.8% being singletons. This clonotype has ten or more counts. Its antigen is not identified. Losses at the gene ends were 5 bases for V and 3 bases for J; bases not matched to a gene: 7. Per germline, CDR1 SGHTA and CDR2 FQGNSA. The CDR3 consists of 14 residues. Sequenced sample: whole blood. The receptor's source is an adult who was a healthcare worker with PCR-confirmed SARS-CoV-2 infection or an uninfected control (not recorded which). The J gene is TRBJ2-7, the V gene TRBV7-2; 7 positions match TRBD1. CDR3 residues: CASSPGWTGYEQYF. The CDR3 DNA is TGTGCCAGCAGCCCGGGCTGGACAGGCTACGAGCAGTACTTC. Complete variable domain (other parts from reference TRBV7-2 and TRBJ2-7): GAGVSQSPSNKVTEKGKDVELRCDPISGHTALYWYRQSLGQGLEFLIYFQGNSAPDKSGLPSDRFSAERTGGSVSTLTIQRTQQEDSAVYLCASSPGWTGYEQYFGPGTRLTVT.